This passage covers 9 T cell receptor beta chains from one sample sequenced in a study of high-grade serous ovarian cancer treatment subgroups. Tumor samples were taken before definitive surgery or chemotherapy. This table comes from immunoSEQ multiplex PCR, and its TCRdb copy is limited to in-frame clones, with some not included. The repertoire holds around 8,000 clones, with under 80% as singletons. Specimen: tumor tissue. The receptors derive from a human donor with high-grade serous ovarian cancer.

J is TRBJ2-1 and V is TRBV19, with 12 bases identical to TRBD2. CDR3 size: 13 residues. Trimming took 7 bases from V and 12 from J; bases not matched to a gene: 7. Looked up from germline, CDR1 is LNHDA and CDR2 is SQIVND (reference sequence). The chain's CDR3 is CASNPTSGRGQFF. CDR3 sequence (DNA): TGTGCCAGTAATCCGACTAGCGGGAGAGGGCAGTTCTTC.

The chain recombines TRBV10-3 with TRBJ2-3; 13 bases line up with TRBD2. Losses at the gene ends were 2 bases for V and 3 bases for J; bases not matched to a gene: 8. The CDR3 has 18 amino acids. Per germline, CDR1 ENHRY and CDR2 SYGVKD. CDR3 region: CAISETSGRAGSTDTQYF. The CDR3 coding sequence is TGTGCCATCAGTGAGACTAGCGGGAGGGCCGGGAGTACAGATACGCAGTATTTT.

The chain is built from TRBV5-4 and TRBJ2-1; no reliable D call. CDR1 is SGHNT and CDR2 is YYREEE in the germline V gene (reference sequence). The ends were cut back, 3 bases at V and 6 bases at J, with 7 bases in the middle. This CDR3 contains 12 residues. The CDR3 DNA sequence: TGTGCCAGCAGCTCCATCGGCAATGAGCAGTTCTTC. Translating it yields CASSSIGNEQFF.

The chain uses TRBV5-1 and TRBJ2-3; D perhaps matches TRBD1 (6 bases). Between the trimmed V and J ends, which lost 4 bases and 4 bases, there was a span of 22 bases. This CDR3 contains 17 residues. CDR1 SGHRS and CDR2 YFSETQ come from the germline V gene. The CDR3 here is CASSPYPGQRGADTQYF. The CDR3 region has the DNA TGCGCCAGCAGCCCCTACCCGGGACAAAGGGGAGCAGATACGCAGTATTTT.

The chain recombines TRBV7-9 with TRBJ2-3; the D gene is possibly TRBD2 (6 bases). CDR1 and CDR2 from the germline V gene are SEHNR and FQNEAQ (reference sequence). CDR3 length: 16 residues. Trimming took 1 base from V and 13 from J, leaving 24 bases between them. CDR3 loop: CASSLELAVNFRGKYF. The CDR3 DNA is TGTGCCAGCAGCTTAGAACTAGCTGTTAATTTTCGGGGCAAGTATTTT.

This clone was counted a single time. The chain is built from TRBV7-2 and TRBJ2-5, with 10 bases matching TRBD1. The CDR3 contains 16 residues. The V gene's germline CDR1 is SGHTA and CDR2 FQGNSA. Trimming at V came to 0 bases and at J to 2 bases, leaving 3 bases not matched to a gene. CDR3 residues: CASSLARTGGQETQYF. The DNA for the CDR3 is TGTGCCAGCAGCTTAGCGCGGACAGGGGGACAAGAGACCCAGTACTTC. The full variable domain, completed using reference TRBV7-2 and TRBJ2-5, is GAGVSQSPSNKVTEKGKDVELRCDPISGHTALYWYRQSLGQGLEFLIYFQGNSAPDKSGLPSDRFSAERTGGSVSTLTIQRTQQEDSAVYLCASSLARTGGQETQYFGPGTRLLVL.

The chain employs TRBV7-2 and TRBJ2-1; 7 bases agree with TRBD2. V shed 1 base and J 9 bases; nucleotides not matched to a gene: 6. The CDR3 length is 14 residues. Looked up from germline, CDR1 is SGHTA and CDR2 is FQGNSA. The CDR3 spells CASSLGGSVVEQFF. CDR3 coding DNA: TGTGCCAGCAGCTTAGGCGGGAGCGTGGTTGAGCAGTTCTTC.

The chain joins TRBV9 to TRBJ2-1, with 13 bases matching TRBD2. The germline V gene encodes CDR1 SGDLS and CDR2 YYNGEE. The CDR3 has 17 residues. V was pared by 3 bases and J by 2 bases, with 5 bases of the junction left unmatched. The DNA of the CDR3 is TGTGCCAGCAGCGGGACTAGCGGGAGCCTGACCTACAATGAGCAGTTCTTC. This codes for CASSGTSGSLTYNEQFF.

This chain joins TRBV11-1 and TRBJ2-7, with no clear D. This CDR3 spans 14 amino acids. Between the trimmed V and J ends, which lost 5 bases and 0 bases, there was a span of 11 bases. Germline V gives CDR1 SGHAT, CDR2 FQDESV (reference sequence). In nucleotides, the CDR3 is TGTGCCAGCAGCCAGACCCCGACCTCCTACGAGCAGTACTTC. Protein: CASSQTPTSYEQYF.